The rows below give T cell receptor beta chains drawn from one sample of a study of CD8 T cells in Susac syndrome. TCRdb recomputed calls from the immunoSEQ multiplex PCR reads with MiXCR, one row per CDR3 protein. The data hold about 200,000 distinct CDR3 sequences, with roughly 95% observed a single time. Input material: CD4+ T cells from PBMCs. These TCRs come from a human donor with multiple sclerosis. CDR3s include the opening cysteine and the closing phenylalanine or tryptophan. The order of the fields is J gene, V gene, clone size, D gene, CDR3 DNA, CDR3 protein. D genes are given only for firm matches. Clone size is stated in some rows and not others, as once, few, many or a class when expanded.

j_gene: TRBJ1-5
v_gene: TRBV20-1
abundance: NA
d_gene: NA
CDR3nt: TGCAGTGCCGAAAGGGGTTCGGGCAATCAGCCCCAGCATTTT
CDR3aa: CSAERGSGNQPQHF

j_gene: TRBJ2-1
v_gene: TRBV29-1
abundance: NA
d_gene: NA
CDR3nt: TGCAGCGTTGAACCAGGCATCAATGAGCAGTTCTTC
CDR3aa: CSVEPGINEQFF

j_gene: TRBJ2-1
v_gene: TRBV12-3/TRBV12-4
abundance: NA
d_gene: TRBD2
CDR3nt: TGTGCCAGCAGAACCCAGACTAGCGGGGCCCTCTTTCAGTTCTTC
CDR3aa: CASRTQTSGALFQFF

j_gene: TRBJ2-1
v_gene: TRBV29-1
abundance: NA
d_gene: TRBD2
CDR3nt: TGCAGCGTCGACACCCCCAGAAGCGGGAAAGGCTACAATGAGCAGTTCTTC
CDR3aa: CSVDTPRSGKGYNEQFF

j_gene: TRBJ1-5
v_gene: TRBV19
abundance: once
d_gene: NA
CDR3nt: TGTGCCAGTAGTGCCCAGACTTCTCATCAGCCCCAGCATTTT
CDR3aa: CASSAQTSHQPQHF

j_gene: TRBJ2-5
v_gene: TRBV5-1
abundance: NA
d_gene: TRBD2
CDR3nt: TGCGCCAGCACCAGAGGAGCGGGAGCCCGACTCCAAGAGACCCAGTACTTC
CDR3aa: CASTRGAGARLQETQYF

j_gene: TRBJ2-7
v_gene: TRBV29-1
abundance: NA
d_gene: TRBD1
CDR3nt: TGCAGCGTAGACAGGGGGGGGAACGAGCAGTACTTC
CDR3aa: CSVDRGGNEQYF

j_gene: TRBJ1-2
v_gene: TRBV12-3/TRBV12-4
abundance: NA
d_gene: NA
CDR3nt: TGTGCCAGCAGTTTCGCGTACTTGGCTAACTATGGCTACACCTTC
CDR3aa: CASSFAYLANYGYTF

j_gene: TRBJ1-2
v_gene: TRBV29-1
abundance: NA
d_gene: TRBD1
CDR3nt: TGCAGCGTTGCACAGGGGCGAACTTATGGCTACACCTTC
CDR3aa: CSVAQGRTYGYTF

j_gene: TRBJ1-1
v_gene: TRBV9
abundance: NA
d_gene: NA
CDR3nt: TGTGCCAGCAGCGTAGCCGGGAGGGCCACTGAAGCTTTCTTT
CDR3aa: CASSVAGRATEAFF

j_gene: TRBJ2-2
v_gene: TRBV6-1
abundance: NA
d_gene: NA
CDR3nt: TGTGCCAGCAGTGGGGGGACGGCAAACACCGGGGAGCTGTTTTTT
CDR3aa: CASSGGTANTGELFF

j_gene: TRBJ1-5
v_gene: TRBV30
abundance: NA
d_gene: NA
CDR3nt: TGTGCCTGGAGGCCACGCGACCCGGTATTTAAGCCCCAGCATTTT
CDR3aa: CAWRPRDPVFKPQHF

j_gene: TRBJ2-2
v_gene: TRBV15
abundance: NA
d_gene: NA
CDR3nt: TGTGCCACCAGCAGAGATAAGGGCCGCAGGAACACCGGGGAGCTGTTTTTT
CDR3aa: CATSRDKGRRNTGELFF

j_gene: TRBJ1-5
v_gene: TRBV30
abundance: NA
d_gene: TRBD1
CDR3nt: TGTGCCTGGAGTTCAGGGGGCCATAGCAATCAGCCCCAGCATTTT
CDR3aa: CAWSSGGHSNQPQHF

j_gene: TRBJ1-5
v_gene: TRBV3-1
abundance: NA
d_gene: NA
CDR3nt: TGTGCCAGCAGCCAAGGTTCAGGATTTAGTAGCAATCAGCCCCAGCATTTT
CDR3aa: CASSQGSGFSSNQPQHF

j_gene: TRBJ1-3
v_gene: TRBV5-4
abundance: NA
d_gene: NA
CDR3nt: TGTGCCAGCAGCTGGCCGGGACCTGGAGGGAACACCATATATTTT
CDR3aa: CASSWPGPGGNTIYF

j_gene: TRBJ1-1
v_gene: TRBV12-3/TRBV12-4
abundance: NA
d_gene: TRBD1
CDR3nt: TGTGCCAGCAGCCTCAGAGACAGGGGGCGGACTGAAGCTTTCTTT
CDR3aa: CASSLRDRGRTEAFF

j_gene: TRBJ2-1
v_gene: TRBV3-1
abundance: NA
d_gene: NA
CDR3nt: TGTGCCAGCAGCCAGCCGGGACGCGAGCAGTTCTTC
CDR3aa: CASSQPGREQFF

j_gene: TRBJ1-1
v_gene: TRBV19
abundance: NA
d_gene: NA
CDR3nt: TGTGCCAGTAGTTGGGGCACCAACACTGAAGCTTTCTTT
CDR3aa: CASSWGTNTEAFF

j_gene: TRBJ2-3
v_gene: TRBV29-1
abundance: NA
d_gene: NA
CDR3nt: TGCAGCGTTGACACAGCTAGCACAGATACGCAGTATTTT
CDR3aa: CSVDTASTDTQYF

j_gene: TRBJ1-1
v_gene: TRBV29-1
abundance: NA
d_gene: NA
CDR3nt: TGCAGCGTTCCCTCTTCTGCACAGCTGAACACTGAAGCTTTCTTT
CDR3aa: CSVPSSAQLNTEAFF

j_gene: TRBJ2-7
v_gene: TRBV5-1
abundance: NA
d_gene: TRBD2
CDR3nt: TGCGCCAGCAGCCCACAAGCGGGAGTAGTTTTTGGGGAGCAGTACTTC
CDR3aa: CASSPQAGVVFGEQYF

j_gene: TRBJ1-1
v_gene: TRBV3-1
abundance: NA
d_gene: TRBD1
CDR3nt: TGTGCCAGCAGCCAAGCACAGGGGAGGACTGAAGCTTTCTTT
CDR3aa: CASSQAQGRTEAFF

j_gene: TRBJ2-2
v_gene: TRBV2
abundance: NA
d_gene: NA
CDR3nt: TGTGCCAGCAGCGAAACCTACGGGATCAACACCGGGGAGCTGTTTTTT
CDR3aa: CASSETYGINTGELFF

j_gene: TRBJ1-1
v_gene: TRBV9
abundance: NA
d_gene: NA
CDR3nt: TGTGCCAGCAGCAACAGGCAAAACACTGAAGCTTTCTTT
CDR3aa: CASSNRQNTEAFF

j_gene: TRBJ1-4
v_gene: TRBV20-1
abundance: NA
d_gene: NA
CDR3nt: TGCAGTGCCCCAGACAGGAGGGATGAAAAACTGTTTTTT
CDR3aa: CSAPDRRDEKLFF

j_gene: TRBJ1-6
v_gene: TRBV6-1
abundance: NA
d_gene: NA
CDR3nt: TGTGCCAGCAGTGGAGGGATTACGGCGGGTAATTCACCCCTCCACTTT
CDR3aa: CASSGGITAGNSPLHF

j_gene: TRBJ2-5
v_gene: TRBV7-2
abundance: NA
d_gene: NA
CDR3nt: TGTGCCAGCGCCCCCAAAAGCGGCCAAGAGACCCAGTACTTC
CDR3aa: CASAPKSGQETQYF

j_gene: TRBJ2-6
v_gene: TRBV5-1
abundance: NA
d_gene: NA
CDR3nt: TGCGCCAGCAGCTTGACCCATCCTCCCTCTGGGGCCAACGTCCTGACTTTC
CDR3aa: CASSLTHPPSGANVLTF

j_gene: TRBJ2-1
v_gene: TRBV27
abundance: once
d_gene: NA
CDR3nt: TGTGCCAGCAGGCCTGGAGCACCCTACAATGAGCAGTTCTTC
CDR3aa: CASRPGAPYNEQFF

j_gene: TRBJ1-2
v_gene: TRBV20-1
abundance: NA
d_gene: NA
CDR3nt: TGCAGTGCTAGTGGCCGTGCCGGAGGCTACACCTTC
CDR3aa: CSASGRAGGYTF

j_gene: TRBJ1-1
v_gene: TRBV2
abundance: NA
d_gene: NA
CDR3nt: TGTGCCAGCAGTGAAGACCGGGAGACTGAAGCTTTCTTT
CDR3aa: CASSEDRETEAFF

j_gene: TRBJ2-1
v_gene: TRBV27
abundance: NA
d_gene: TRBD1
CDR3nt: TGTGCCAGCCGGGGGACAGGGGGACACAATGAGCAGTTCTTC
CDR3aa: CASRGTGGHNEQFF

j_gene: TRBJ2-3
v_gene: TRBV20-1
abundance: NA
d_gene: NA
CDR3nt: TGCAGCACTAACAGGGACTCCACAGATACGCAGTATTTT
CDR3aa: CSTNRDSTDTQYF

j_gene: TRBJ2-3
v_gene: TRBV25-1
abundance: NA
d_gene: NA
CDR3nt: TGTGCCAGTGGCGGGGAGCAGGGACCAGATACGCAGTATTTT
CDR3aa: CASGGEQGPDTQYF

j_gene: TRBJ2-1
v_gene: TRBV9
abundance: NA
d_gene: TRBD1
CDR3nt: TGTGCCAGCGCCGGGGACAGGGGGTTACTTGAGCAGTTCTTC
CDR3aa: CASAGDRGLLEQFF

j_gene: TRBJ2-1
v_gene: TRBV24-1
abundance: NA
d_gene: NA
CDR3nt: TGTGCCACGGGGGACTCCCCCTACAATGAGCAGTTCTTC
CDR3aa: CATGDSPYNEQFF

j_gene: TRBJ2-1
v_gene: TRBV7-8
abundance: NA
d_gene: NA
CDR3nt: TGTGCCAGCCTAGGAGGGGGGAGCTCCTACAATGAGCAGTTCTTC
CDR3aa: CASLGGGSSYNEQFF

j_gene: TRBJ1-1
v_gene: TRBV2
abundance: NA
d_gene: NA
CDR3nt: TGTGCCACCGTCCGGGACACGAACACTGAAGCTTTCTTT
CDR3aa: CATVRDTNTEAFF

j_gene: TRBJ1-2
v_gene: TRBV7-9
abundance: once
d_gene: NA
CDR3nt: TGTGCCAGCAGCTTAGAAGGCGGTAACTATGGCTACACCTTC
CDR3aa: CASSLEGGNYGYTF

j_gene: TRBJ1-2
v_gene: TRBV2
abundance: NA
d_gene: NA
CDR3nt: TGTGCCAGCAGTGACGATTGGGGGTTGTATGGCTACACCTTC
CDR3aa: CASSDDWGLYGYTF

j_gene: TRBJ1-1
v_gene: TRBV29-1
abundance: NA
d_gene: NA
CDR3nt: TGCAGCGTTCTAGTAAAGGTGGGGGCTGAAGCTTTCTTT
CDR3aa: CSVLVKVGAEAFF

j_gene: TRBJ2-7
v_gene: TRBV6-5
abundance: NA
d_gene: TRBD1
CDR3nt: TGTGCCAGCAGATGGGGACAGGGTCGTTCCGAGCAGTACTTC
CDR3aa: CASRWGQGRSEQYF

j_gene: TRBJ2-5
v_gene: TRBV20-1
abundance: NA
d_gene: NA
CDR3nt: TGCAGTGCTAGAGATCAAGGAGGGACCCAGTACTTC
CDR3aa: CSARDQGGTQYF

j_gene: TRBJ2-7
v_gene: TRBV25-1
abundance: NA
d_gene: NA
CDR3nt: TGTGCCAGCAGTGGTAACGAGGGGAAGGGAACCTACGAGCAGTACTTC
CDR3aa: CASSGNEGKGTYEQYF

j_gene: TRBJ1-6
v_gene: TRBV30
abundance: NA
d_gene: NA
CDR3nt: TGTGCCTGGGGACAGAGGAATTCACCCCTCCACTTT
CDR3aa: CAWGQRNSPLHF

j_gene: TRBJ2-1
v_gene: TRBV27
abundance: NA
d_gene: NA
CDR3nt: TGTGCCAGCAGTACCTCGACAGGTTTTGAGCAGTTCTTC
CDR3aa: CASSTSTGFEQFF

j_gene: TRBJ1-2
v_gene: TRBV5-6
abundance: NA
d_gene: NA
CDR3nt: TGTGCCAGCAGCTTCTTAAGGGGCTACACCTTC
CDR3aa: CASSFLRGYTF

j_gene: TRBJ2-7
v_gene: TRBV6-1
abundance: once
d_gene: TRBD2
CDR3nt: TGTGCCAGCAGAACCGGGACTAGAGACGAGCAGTACTTC
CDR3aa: CASRTGTRDEQYF